This T cell receptor (beta chain) was identified in a study of T-cell reconstitution after alpha-beta-depleted transplantation in children. The CDR3 extends over 18 amino acids. Germline CDR1 is DFQATT and CDR2 is SNEGSKA (reference sequence). Trimming removed 0 bases from V and 3 bases from J, with 20 bases in between. With respect to this clonotype: This may arise from a read error, as a much more abundant clone is one base away.

A TCRbeta library incorporating unique molecular identifiers was prepared. A single record per CDR3 protein comes from TCRdb applying MiXCR to the PCR reads. The table lists hundreds of thousands of distinct CDR3 sequences, approximately 17% of them singletons. The clonotype comes from a human donor who donated a stem cell graft to a child with acute myeloid leukemia. This chain links TRBV20-1 with TRBJ2-2; weak D call: TRBD1 (7 bases). The material was PBMCs from the stem cell graft donor, obtained from the stem cell graft. As DNA, the CDR3 is TGCAGTGCTAGAGATGGGGCTAGCAGGGGGGCCGACACCGGGGAGCTGTTTTTT. Translated: CSARDGASRGADTGELFF.